What follows describes a single T cell receptor (beta chain). Antigen specificity is unknown. The data originate from a study of vaccination and CD4 T cells after COVID-19. About the study: Each enrolled participant received a two-dose regimen of either BNT162b2 or mRNA-1273 vaccine. Regarding the study as a whole: In convalescent patients, a median approximately 86% of post-vaccine SARS-CoV-2-reactive clones appeared only after vaccination. A comparatively limited set of convalescent patients was examined, with no early post-infection timepoints.

Germline CDR1 and CDR2: KGHDR and SFDVKD. The CDR3 runs to 12 residues. The V end lost 2 bases, the J end lost 7 bases, and 7 bases lay between the germline ends. MiXCR, applied by TCRdb to the PCR reads, yields one record per CDR3 protein. The sample shows around 20,000 distinct CDR3 sequences, 55% to 65% of them seen only once. All positive PCR tests were dated between March and December 2020, predating US Alpha, Beta and Delta variants. The sample consisted of CD4+ T cells from blood, taken after SARS-CoV-2 vaccination. This TCR derives from a human donor who had recovered from COVID-19. The J gene is TRBJ1-1, the V gene TRBV24-1; D remains ambiguous. CDR3 sequence: CATSDSGFEAFF. CDR3 in DNA: TGTGCCACCAGTGATTCAGGATTTGAAGCTTTCTTT.